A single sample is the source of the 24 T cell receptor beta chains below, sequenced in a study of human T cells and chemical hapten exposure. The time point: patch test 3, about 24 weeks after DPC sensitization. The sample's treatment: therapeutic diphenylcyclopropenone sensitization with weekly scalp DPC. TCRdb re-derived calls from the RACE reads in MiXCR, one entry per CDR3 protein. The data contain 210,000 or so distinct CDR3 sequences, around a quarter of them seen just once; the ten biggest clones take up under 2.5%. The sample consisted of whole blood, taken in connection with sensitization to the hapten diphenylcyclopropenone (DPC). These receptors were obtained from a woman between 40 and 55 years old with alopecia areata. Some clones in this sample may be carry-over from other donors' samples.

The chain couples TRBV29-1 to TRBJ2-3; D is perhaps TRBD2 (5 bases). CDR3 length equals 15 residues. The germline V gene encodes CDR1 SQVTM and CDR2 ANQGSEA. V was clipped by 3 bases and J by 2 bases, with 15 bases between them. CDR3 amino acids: CSVDSQDLATDTQYF. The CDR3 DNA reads TGCAGCGTTGATTCTCAGGACCTAGCCACAGATACGCAGTATTTT.

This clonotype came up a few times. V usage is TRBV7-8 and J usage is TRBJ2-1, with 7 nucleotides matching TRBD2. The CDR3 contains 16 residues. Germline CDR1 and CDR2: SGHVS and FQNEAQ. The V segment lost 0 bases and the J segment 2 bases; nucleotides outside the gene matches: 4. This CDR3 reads CASSLALGLPYNEQFF. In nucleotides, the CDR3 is TGTGCCAGCAGCTTAGCGCTGGGACTACCCTACAATGAGCAGTTCTTC.

CDR3 protein: CASSYTVLYEQYF. CDR3 DNA sequence: TGTGCCAGCAGCTATACAGTTCTCTACGAGCAGTACTTC. The V call is TRBV7-2, the J call TRBJ2-7, with D unresolved. Germline CDR1 SGHTA, CDR2 FQGNSA. The CDR3 runs 13 residues. The V end lost 4 bases, the J end lost 3 bases, and 10 bases lay between the germline ends.

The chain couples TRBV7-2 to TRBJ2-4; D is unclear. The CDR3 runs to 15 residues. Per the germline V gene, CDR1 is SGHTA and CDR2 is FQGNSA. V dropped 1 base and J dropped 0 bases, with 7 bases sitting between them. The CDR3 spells CASSLEVVAKNIQYF. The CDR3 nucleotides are TGTGCCAGCAGCTTAGAGGTGGTAGCCAAAAACATTCAGTACTTC. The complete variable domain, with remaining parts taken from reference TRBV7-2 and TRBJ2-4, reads GAGVSQSPSNKVTEKGKDVELRCDPISGHTALYWYRQSLGQGLEFLIYFQGNSAPDKSGLPSDRFSAERTGGSVSTLTIQRTQQEDSAVYLCASSLEVVAKNIQYFGAGTRLSVL.

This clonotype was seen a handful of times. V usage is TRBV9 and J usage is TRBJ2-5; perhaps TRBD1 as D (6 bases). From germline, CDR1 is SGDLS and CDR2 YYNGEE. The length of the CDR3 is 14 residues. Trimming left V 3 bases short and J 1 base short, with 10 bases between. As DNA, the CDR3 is TGTGCCAGCAGCGCCTCGACAGGCCAAGAGACCCAGTACTTC. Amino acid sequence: CASSASTGQETQYF.

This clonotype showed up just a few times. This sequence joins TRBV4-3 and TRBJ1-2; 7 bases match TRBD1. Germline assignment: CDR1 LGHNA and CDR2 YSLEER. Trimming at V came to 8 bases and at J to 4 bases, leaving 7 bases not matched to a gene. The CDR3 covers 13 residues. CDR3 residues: CASSASGGYGYTF. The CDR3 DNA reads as TGCGCCAGCTCAGCATCAGGGGGCTATGGCTACACCTTC.

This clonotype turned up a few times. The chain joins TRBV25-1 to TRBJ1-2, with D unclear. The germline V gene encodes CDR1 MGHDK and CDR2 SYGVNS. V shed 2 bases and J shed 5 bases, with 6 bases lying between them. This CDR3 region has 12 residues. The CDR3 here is CASSEGIYGYTF. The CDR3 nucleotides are TGTGCCAGCAGTGAAGGGATATATGGCTACACCTTC.

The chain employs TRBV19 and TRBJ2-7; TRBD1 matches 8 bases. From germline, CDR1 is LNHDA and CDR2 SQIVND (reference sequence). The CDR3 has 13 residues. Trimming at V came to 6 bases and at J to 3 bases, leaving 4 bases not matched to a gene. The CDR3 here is CASRGTGDYEQYF. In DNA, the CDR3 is TGTGCCAGTAGGGGGACAGGAGACTACGAGCAGTACTTC.

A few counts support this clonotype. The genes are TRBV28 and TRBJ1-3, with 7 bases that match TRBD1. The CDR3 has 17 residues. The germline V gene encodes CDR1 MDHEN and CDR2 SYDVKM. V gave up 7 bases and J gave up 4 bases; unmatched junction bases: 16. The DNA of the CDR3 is TGTGCCAGCAATGCCAGGGGGGAACAGGGAAAGGGAAACACCATATATTTT. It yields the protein CASNARGEQGKGNTIYF.

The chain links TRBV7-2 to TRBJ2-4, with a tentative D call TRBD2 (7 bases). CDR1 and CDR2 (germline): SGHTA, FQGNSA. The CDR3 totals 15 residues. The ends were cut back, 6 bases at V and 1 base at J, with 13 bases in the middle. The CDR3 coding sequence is TGTGCCAGCAGGGGAGGGAGGGGGGCCAAAAACATTCAGTACTTC. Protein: CASRGGRGAKNIQYF.

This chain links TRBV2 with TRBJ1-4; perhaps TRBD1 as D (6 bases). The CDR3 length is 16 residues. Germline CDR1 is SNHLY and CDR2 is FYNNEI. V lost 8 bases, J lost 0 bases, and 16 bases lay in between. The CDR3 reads CASSKPTGSTNEKLFF. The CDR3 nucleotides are TGTGCCAGCTCTAAACCTACAGGGTCAACTAATGAAAAACTGTTTTTT. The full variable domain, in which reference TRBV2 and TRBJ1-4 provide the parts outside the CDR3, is EPEVTQTPSHQVTQMGQEVILRCVPISNHLYFYWYRQILGQKVEFLVSFYNNEISEKSEIFDDQFSVERPDGSNFTLKIRSTKLEDSAMYFCASSKPTGSTNEKLFFGSGTQLSVL.

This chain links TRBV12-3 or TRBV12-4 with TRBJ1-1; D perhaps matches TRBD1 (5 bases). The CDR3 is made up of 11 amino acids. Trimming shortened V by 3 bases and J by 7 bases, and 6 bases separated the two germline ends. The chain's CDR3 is CASSLTVEAFF. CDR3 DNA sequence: TGTGCCAGCAGTTTGACAGTTGAAGCTTTCTTT.

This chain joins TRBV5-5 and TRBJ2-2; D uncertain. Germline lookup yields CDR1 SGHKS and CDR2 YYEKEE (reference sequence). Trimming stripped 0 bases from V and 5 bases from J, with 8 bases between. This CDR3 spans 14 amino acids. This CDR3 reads CASSLDLGTGELFF. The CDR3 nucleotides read TGTGCCAGCAGCTTGGACTTAGGAACCGGGGAGCTGTTTTTT.

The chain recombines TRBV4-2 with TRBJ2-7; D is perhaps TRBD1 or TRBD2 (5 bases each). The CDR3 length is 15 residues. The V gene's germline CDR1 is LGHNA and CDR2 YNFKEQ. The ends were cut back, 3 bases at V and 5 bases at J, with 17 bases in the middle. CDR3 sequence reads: CASSQNSGTSDEQYF. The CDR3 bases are TGTGCCAGCAGCCAGAACTCCGGGACGTCCGACGAGCAGTACTTC.

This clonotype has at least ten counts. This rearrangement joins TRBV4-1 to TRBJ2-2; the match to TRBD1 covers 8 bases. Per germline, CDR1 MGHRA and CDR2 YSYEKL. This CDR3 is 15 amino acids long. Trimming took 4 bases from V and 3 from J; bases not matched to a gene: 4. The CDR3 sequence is CASSPGTGYTGELFF. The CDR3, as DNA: TGCGCCAGCAGCCCAGGGACAGGCTACACCGGGGAGCTGTTTTTT.

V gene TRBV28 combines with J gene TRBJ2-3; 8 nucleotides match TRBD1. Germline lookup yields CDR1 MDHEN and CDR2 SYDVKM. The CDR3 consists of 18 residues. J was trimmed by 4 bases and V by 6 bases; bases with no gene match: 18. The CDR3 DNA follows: TGTGCCAGCAGGCCGGACCGGGACAGGAGACGTCTCGCAGATACGCAGTATTTT. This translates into CASRPDRDRRRLADTQYF.

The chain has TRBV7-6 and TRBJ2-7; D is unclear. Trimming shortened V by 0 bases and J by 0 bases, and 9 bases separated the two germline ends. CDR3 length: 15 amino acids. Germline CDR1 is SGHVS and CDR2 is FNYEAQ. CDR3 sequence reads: CASSLAATSSYEQYF. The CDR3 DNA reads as TGTGCCAGCAGCTTAGCCGCGACAAGCTCCTACGAGCAGTACTTC. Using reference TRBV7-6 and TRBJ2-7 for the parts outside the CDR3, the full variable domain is GAGVSQSPRYKVTKRGQDVALRCDPISGHVSLYWYRQALGQGPEFLTYFNYEAQQDKSGLPNDRFSAERPEGSISTLTIQRTEQRDSAMYRCASSLAATSSYEQYFGPGTRLTVT.

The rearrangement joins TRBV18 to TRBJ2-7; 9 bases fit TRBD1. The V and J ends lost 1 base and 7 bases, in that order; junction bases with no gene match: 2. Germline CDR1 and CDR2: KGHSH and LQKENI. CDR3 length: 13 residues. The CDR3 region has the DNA TGTGCCAGCTCACCACGGGACAGGGAGGAGCAGTACTTC. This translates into CASSPRDREEQYF.

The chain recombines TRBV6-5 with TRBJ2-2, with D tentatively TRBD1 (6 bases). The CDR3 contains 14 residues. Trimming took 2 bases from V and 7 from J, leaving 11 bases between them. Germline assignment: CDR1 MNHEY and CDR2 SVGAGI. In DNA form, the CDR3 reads TGTGCCAGCAGTTACGGGGCAGGGGTCGGGGAGCTGTTTTTT. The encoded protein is CASSYGAGVGELFF.

The CDR3 protein is CSVSRGTNTEAFF. Written as DNA, the CDR3 is TGCAGCGTTAGCAGGGGGACGAACACTGAAGCTTTCTTT. The V and J genes are TRBV29-1 and TRBJ1-1, with 7 positions matching TRBD1. CDR1 is SQVTM and CDR2 is ANQGSEA in the germline V gene. The CDR3 sequence is 13 residues long. Unmatched junction bases numbered 4, after V lost 5 bases and J lost 1 base.

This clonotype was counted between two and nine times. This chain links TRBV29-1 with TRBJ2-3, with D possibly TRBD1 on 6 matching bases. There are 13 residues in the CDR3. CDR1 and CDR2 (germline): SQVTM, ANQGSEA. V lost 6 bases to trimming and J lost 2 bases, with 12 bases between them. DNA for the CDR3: TGCAGCGTCGGACAGCCCCTCACAGATACGCAGTATTTT. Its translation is CSVGQPLTDTQYF.

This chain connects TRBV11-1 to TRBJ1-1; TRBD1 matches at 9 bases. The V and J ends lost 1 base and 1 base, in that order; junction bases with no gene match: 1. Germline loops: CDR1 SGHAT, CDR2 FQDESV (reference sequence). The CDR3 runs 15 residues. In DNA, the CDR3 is TGTGCCAGCAGCTTAGAGACAGGGGGGAACACTGAAGCTTTCTTT. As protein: CASSLETGGNTEAFF. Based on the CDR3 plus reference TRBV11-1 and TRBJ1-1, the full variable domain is EAEVAQSPRYKITEKSQAVAFWCDPISGHATLYWYRQILGQGPELLVQFQDESVVDDSQLPKDRFSAERLKGVDSTLKIQPAELGDSAMYLCASSLETGGNTEAFFGQGTRLTVV.

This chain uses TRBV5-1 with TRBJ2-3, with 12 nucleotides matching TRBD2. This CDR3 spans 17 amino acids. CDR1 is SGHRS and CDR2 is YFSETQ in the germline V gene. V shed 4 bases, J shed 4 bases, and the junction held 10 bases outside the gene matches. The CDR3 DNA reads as TGCGCCAGCAGCCCCCGACTAGCGGGAGAAGTAGCAGATACGCAGTATTTT. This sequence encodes CASSPRLAGEVADTQYF.

CDR3 sequence (DNA): TGCGCCAGCAGCCAACTACAGGAGAACACTGAAGCTTTCTTT. It yields the protein CASSQLQENTEAFF. The genes are TRBV4-3 and TRBJ1-1; D may be TRBD1 (5 bases). The CDR3 consists of 14 residues. Trimming took 2 bases from V and 1 from J, leaving 8 bases between them. Germline V CDR1 and CDR2: LGHNA, YSLEER.